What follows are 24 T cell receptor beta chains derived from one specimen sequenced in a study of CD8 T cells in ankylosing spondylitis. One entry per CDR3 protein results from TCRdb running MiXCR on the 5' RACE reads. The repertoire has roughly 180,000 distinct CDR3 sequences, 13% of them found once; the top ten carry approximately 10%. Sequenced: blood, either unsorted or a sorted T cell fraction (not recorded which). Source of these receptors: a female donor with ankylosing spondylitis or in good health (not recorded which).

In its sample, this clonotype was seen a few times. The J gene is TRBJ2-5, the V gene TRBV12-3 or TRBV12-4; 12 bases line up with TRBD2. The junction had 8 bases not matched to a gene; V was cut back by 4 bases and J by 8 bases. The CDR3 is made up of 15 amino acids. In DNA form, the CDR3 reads TGTGCCAGCAGTTCGGACATGACTAGCGGGAGAACCCAGTACTTC. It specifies CASSSDMTSGRTQYF.

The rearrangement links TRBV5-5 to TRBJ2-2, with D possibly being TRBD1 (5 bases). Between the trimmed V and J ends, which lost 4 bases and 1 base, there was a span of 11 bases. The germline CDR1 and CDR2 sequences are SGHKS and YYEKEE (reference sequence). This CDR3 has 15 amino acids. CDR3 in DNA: TGTGCCAGCAGCCGACAGAATTTGAACACCGGGGAGCTGTTTTTT. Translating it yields CASSRQNLNTGELFF. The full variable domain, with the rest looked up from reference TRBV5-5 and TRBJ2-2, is DAGVTQSPTHLIKTRGQQVTLRCSPISGHKSVSWYQQVLGQGPQFIFQYYEKEERGRGNFPDRFSARQFPNYSSELNVNALLLGDSALYLCASSRQNLNTGELFFGEGSRLTVL.

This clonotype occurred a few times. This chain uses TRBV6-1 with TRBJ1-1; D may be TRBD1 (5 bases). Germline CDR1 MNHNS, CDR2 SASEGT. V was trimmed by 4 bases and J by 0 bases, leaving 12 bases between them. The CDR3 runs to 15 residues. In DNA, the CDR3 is TGTGCCAGCAGTGTCAAGACAGATATGAACACTGAAGCTTTCTTT. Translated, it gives CASSVKTDMNTEAFF.

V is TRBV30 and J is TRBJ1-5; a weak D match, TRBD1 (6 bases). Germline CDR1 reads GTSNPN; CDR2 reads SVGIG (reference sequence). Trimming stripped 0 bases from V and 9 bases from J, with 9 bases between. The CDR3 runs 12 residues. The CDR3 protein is CAWSVTRGPQHF. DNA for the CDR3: TGTGCCTGGAGTGTAACCAGGGGGCCCCAGCATTTT.

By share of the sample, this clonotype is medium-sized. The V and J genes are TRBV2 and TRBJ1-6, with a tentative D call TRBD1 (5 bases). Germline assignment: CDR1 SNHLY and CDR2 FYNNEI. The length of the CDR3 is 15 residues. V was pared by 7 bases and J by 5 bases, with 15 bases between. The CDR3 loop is CASTIGATDNSPLHF. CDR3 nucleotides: TGTGCCAGCACTATAGGAGCGACAGATAATTCACCCCTCCACTTT.

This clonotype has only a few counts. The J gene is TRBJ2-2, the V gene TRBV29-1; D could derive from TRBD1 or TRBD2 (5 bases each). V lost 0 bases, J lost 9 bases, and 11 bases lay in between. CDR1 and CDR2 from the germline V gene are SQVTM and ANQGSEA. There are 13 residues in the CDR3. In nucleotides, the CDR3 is TGCAGCGTTGAAGATTTCGGGGCCCGGGAGCTGTTTTTT. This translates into CSVEDFGARELFF.

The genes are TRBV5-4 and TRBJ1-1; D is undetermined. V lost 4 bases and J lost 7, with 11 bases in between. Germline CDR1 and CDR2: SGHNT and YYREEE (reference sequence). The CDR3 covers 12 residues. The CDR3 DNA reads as TGTGCCAGCAGCCGCCCTGGCAGTGAAGCTTTCTTT. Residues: CASSRPGSEAFF.

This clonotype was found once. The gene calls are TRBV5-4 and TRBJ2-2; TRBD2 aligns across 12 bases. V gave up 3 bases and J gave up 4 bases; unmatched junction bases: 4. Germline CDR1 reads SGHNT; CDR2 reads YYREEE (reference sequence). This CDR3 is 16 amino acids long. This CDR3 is CASSYGLAGSTGELFF. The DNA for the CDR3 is TGTGCCAGCAGCTACGGACTAGCGGGGAGCACCGGGGAGCTGTTTTTT.

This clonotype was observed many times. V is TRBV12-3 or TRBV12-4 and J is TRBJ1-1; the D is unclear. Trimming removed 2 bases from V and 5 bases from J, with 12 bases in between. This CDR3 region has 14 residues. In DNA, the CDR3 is TGTGCCAGCAGTTTAAAGGGAGGTGGGACTGAAGCTTTCTTT. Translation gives CASSLKGGGTEAFF.

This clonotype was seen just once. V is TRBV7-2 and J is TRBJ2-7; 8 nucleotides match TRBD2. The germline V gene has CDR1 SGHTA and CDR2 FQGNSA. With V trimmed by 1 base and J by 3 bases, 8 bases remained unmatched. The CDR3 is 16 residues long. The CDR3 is CASSLGFGGRLYEQYF. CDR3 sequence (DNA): TGTGCCAGCAGCTTAGGTTTTGGCGGGAGGCTCTACGAGCAGTACTTC.

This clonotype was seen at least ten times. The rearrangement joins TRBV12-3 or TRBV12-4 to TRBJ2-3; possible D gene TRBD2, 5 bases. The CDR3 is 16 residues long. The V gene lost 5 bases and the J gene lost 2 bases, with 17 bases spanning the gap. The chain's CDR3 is CASSLGLVQTTDTQYF. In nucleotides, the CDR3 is TGTGCCAGCAGTCTAGGACTGGTCCAGACCACAGATACGCAGTATTTT.

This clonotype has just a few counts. The CDR3 reads CASSGIGGPYEQYF. The CDR3 nucleotides read TGTGCCAGCAGCGGTATTGGCGGGCCCTACGAGCAGTACTTC. This chain connects TRBV7-2 to TRBJ2-7; maybe TRBD2 (5 bases). V was shortened by 5 bases and J by 2 bases, with 13 bases between the two germline ends. From germline, CDR1 is SGHTA and CDR2 FQGNSA. CDR3 length: 14 residues.

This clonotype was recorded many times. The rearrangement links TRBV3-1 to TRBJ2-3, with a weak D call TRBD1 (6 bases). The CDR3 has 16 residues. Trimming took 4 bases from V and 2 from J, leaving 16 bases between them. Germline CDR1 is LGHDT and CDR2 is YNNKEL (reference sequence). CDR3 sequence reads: CASSPRSWGPTDTQYF. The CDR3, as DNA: TGTGCCAGCAGCCCTCGTTCCTGGGGGCCCACAGATACGCAGTATTTT.

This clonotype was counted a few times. The CDR3 nucleotides are TGCGCCAGCAGCTTGGCCGGGCAAGGCAATCAGCCCCAGCATTTT. Translating it yields CASSLAGQGNQPQHF. The chain combines TRBV5-1 with TRBJ1-5; D gene ambiguous. This CDR3 comprises 15 residues. The ends were cut back, 0 bases at V and 2 bases at J, with 9 bases in the middle. CDR1 and CDR2 (germline): SGHRS, YFSETQ.

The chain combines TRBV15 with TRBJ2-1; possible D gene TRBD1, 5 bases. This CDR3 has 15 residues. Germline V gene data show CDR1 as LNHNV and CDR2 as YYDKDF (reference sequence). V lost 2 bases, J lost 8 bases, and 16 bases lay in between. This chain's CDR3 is CATSRSGGARDEQFF. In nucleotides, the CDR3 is TGTGCCACCAGCAGATCAGGTGGGGCCCGCGATGAGCAGTTCTTC.

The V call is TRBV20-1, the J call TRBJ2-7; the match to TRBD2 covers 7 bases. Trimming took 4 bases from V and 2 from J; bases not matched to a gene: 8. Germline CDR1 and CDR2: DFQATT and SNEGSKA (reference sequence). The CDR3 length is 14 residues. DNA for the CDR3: TGCAGTGCTAAAGTAGCGGGTGGTGCCTACGAGCAGTACTTC. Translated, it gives CSAKVAGGAYEQYF.

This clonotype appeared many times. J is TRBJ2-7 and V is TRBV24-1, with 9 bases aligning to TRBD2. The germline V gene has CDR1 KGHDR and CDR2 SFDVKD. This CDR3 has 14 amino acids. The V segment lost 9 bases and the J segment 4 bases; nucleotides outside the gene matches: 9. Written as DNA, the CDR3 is TGTGCCACCTCGAGTAGCGGGAGCGGTTACGAGCAGTACTTC. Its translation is CATSSSGSGYEQYF.

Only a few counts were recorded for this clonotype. CDR3 in DNA: TGTGCCAGCAGCCCGGGACTAGCCGGGGAGCTGTTTTTT. As protein: CASSPGLAGELFF. J is TRBJ2-2 and V is TRBV7-9; TRBD2 matches 8 bases. CDR1 is SEHNR and CDR2 is FQNEAQ in the germline V gene (reference sequence). V lost 5 bases, J lost 6 bases, and 2 bases stayed unmatched. The CDR3 runs 13 residues.

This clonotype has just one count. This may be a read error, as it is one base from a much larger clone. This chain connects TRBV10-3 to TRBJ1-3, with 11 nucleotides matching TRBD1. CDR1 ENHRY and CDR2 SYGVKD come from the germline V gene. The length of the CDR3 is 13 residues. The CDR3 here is CTIKGQGENTIYF. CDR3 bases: TGTACCATCAAGGGACAGGGGGAGAACACCATATATTTT.

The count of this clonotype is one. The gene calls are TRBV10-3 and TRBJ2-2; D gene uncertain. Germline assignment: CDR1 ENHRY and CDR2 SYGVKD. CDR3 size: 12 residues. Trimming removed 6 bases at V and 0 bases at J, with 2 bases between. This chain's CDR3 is CAISANTGELFF. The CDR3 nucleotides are TGTGCCATCAGCGCGAACACCGGGGAGCTGTTTTTT.

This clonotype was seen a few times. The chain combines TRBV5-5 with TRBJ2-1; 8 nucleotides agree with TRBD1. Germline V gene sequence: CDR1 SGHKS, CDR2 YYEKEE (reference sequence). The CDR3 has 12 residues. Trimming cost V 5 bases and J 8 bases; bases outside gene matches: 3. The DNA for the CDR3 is TGTGCCAGCAGTTTGACAGGGGATGAGCAGTTCTTC. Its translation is CASSLTGDEQFF.

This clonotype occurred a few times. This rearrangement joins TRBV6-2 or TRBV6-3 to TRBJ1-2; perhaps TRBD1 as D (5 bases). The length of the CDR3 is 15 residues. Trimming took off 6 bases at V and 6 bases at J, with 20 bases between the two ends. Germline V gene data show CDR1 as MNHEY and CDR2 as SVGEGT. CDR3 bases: TGTGCCAGCAGCTTTCAACCGGACATTGGCCATGGCTACACCTTC. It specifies CASSFQPDIGHGYTF.

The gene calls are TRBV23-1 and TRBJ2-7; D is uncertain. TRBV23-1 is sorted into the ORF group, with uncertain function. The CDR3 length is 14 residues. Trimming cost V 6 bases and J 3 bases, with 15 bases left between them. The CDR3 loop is CASSPAAGIYEQYF. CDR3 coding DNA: TGCGCCAGCAGCCCTGCGGCAGGTATCTACGAGCAGTACTTC.

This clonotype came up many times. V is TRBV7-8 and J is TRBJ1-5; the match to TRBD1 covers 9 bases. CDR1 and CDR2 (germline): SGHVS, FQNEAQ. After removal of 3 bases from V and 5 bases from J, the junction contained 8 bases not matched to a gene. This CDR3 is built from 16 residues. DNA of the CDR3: TGTGCCAGCAGCTTGGGGGGGACAGGGCGTTATCAGCCCCAGCATTTT. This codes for CASSLGGTGRYQPQHF.